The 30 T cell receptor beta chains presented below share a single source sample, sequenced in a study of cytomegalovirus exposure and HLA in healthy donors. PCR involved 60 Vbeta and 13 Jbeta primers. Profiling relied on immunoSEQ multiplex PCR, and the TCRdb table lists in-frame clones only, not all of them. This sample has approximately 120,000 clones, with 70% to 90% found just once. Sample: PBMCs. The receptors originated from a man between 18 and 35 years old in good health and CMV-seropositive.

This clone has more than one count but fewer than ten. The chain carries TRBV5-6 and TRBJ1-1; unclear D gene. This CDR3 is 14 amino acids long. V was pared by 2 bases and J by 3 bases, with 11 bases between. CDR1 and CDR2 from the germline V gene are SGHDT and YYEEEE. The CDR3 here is CASSFGFSYTEAFF. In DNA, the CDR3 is TGTGCCAGCAGCTTCGGGTTCTCGTACACTGAAGCTTTCTTT.

CDR3 nucleotides: TGTGCCAGCACCCTAGAGGGTAGCTCTGGAAACACCATATATTTT. Translating it yields CASTLEGSSGNTIYF. The rearrangement links TRBV7-2 to TRBJ1-3; no firm D call. CDR3 length: 15 amino acids. V lost 7 bases and J 0 bases, leaving 13 bases between the germline ends. CDR1 is SGHTA and CDR2 is FQGNSA in the germline V gene. Supplemented by reference TRBV7-2 and TRBJ1-3, the full variable domain reads GAGVSQSPSNKVTEKGKDVELRCDPISGHTALYWYRQSLGQGLEFLIYFQGNSAPDKSGLPSDRFSAERTGGSVSTLTIQRTQQEDSAVYLCASTLEGSSGNTIYFGEGSWLTVV.

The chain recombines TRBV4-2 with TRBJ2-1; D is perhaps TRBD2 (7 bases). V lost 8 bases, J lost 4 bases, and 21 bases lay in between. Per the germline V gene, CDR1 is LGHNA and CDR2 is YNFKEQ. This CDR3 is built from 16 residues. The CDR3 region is CASLGGAEDSYNEQFF. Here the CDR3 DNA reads TGTGCCAGCCTAGGGGGGGCGGAGGACAGTTACAATGAGCAGTTCTTC.

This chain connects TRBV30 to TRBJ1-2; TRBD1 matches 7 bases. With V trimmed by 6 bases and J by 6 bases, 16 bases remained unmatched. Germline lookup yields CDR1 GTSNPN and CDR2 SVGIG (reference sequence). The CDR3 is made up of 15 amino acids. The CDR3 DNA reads TGTGCCTGCCCTATTACAGGGGTAAAGATTAATGGCTACACCTTC. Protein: CACPITGVKINGYTF.

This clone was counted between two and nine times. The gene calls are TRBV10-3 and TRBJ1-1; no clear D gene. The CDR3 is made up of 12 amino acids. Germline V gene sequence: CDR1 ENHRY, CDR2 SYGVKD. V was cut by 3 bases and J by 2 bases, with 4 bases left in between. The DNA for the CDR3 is TGTGCCATCAGTGACGTTAACACTGAAGCTTTCTTT. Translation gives CAISDVNTEAFF.

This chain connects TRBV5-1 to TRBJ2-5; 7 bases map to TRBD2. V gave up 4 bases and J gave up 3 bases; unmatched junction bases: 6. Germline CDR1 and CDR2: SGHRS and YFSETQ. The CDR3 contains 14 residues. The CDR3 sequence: CASSVAGPEETQYF. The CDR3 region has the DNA TGCGCCAGCAGCGTAGCGGGTCCGGAAGAGACCCAGTACTTC.

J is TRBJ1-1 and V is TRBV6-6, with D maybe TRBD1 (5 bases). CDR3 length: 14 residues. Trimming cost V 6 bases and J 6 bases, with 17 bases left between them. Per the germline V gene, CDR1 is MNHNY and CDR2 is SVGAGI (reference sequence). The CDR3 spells CASSADSLRAEAFF. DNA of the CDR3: TGTGCCAGCAGCGCAGACAGTCTTAGGGCTGAAGCTTTCTTT.

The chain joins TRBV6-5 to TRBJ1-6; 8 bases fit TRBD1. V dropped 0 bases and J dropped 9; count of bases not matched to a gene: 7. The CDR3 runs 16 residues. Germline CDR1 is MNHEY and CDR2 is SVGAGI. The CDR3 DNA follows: TGTGCCAGCAGTTACTCGTACAGGGGGGGTGGTTCACCCCTCCACTTT. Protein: CASSYSYRGGGSPLHF.

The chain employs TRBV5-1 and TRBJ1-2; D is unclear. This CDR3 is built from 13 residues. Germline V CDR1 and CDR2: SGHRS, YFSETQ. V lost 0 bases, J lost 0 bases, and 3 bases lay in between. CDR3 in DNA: TGCGCCAGCAGCTTGGCAACTAACTATGGCTACACCTTC. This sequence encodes CASSLATNYGYTF.

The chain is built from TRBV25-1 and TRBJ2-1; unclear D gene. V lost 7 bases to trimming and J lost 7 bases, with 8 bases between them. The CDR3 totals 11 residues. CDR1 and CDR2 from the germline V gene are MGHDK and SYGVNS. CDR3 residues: CASTLGNEQFF. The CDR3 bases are TGTGCCAGCACCCTCGGGAATGAGCAGTTCTTC.

CDR3 sequence: CASSFSSYPDYGYTF. Written as DNA, the CDR3 is TGTGCCAGCAGCTTTTCCAGTTACCCTGACTATGGCTACACCTTC. This sequence joins TRBV7-9 and TRBJ1-2; the D is unclear. The CDR3 is 15 amino acids. The V gene lost 3 bases and the J gene lost 3 bases, with 14 bases spanning the gap. CDR1 is SEHNR and CDR2 is FQNEAQ in the germline V gene (reference sequence).

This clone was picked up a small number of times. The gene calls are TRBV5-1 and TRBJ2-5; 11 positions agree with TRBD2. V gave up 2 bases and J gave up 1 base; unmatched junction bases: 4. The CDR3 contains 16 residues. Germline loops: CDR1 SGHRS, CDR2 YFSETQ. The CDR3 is CASSLSSGGTQETQYF. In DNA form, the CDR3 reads TGCGCCAGCAGCTTATCTAGCGGGGGGACCCAAGAGACCCAGTACTTC. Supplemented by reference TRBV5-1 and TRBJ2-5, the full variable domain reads KAGVTQTPRYLIKTRGQQVTLSCSPISGHRSVSWYQQTPGQGLQFLFEYFSETQRNKGNFPGRFSGRQFSNSRSEMNVSTLELGDSALYLCASSLSSGGTQETQYFGPGTRLLVL.

The CDR3 region is CASSAATSGFQETQYF. In DNA, the CDR3 is TGTGCCAGCAGCGCCGCAACTAGCGGGTTCCAAGAGACCCAGTACTTC. V usage is TRBV9 and J usage is TRBJ2-5, with 9 bases matching TRBD2. Per the germline V gene, CDR1 is SGDLS and CDR2 is YYNGEE. The CDR3 sequence is 16 residues long. Trimming cost V 3 bases and J 1 base; bases outside gene matches: 7.

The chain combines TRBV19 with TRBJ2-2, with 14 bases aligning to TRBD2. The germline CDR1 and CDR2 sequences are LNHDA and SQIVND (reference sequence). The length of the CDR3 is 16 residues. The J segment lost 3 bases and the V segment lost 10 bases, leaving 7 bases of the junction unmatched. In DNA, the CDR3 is TGTGCCACCAGACTAGCGGGGGGGCTCGACACCGGGGAGCTGTTTTTT. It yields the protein CATRLAGGLDTGELFF.

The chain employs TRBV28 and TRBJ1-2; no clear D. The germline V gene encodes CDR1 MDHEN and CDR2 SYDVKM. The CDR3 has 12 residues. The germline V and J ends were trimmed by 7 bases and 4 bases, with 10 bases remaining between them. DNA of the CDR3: TGTGCCAGCATGCCCCAGGTCTATGGCTACACCTTC. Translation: CASMPQVYGYTF.

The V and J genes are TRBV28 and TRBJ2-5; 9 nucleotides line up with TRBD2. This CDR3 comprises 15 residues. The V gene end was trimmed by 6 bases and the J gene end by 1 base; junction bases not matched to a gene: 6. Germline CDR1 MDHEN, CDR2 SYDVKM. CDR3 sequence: CASRRGTSTQETQYF. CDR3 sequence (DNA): TGTGCCAGCAGGCGGGGGACTAGCACCCAAGAGACCCAGTACTTC.

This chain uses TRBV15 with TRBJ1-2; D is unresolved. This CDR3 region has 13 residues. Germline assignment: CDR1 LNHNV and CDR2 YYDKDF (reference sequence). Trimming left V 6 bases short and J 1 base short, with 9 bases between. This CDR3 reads CATSRNSNYGYTF. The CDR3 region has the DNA TGTGCCACCAGTCGGAACAGTAACTATGGCTACACCTTC.

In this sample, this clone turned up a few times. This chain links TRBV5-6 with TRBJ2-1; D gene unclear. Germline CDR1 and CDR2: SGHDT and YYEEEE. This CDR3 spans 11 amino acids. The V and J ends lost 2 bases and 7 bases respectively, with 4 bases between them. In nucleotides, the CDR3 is TGTGCCAGCAGCTTTCAAAATGAGCAGTTCTTC. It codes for CASSFQNEQFF.

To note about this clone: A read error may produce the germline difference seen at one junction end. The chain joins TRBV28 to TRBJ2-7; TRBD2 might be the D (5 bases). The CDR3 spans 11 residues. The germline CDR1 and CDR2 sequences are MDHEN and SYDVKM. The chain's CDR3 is CASRDSHEQYF. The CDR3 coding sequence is TGTGCCAGCAGGGACTCCCACGAGCAGTACTTC.

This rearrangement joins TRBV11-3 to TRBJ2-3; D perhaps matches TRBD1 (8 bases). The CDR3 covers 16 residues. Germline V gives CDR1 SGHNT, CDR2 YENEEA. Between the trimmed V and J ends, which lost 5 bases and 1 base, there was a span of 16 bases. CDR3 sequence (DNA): TGTGCCAGCAGCCCCCAGGGGGCGGGGGGCACAGATACGCAGTATTTT. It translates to CASSPQGAGGTDTQYF.

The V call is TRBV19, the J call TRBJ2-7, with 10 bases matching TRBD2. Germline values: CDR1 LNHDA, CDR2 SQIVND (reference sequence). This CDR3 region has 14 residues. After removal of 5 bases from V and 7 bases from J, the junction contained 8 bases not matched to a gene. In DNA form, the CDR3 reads TGTGCCAGTAGTGCCAGCGGGGGGGCTGGGGAGCAGTACTTC. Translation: CASSASGGAGEQYF. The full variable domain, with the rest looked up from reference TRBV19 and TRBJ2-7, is DGGITQSPKYLFRKEGQNVTLSCEQNLNHDAMYWYRQDPGQGLRLIYYSQIVNDFQKGDIAEGYSVSREKKESFPLTVTSAQKNPTAFYLCASSASGGAGEQYFGPGTRLTVT.

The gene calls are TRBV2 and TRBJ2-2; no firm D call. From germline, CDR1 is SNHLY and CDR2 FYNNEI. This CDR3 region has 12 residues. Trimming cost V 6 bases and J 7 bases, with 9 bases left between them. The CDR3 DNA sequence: TGTGCCAGCAGCGCGACACGCGGGGAGCTGTTTTTT. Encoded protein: CASSATRGELFF. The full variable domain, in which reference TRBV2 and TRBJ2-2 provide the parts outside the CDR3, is EPEVTQTPSHQVTQMGQEVILRCVPISNHLYFYWYRQILGQKVEFLVSFYNNEISEKSEIFDDQFSVERPDGSNFTLKIRSTKLEDSAMYFCASSATRGELFFGEGSRLTVL.

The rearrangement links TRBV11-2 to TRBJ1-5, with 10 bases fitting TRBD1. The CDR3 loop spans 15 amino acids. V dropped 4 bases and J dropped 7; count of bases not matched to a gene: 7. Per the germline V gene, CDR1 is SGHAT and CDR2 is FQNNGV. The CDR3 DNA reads TGTGCCAGCAGCTCGGCCGGGACAGGGGTCCAGCCCCAGCATTTT. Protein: CASSSAGTGVQPQHF. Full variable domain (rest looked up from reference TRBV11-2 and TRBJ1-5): EAGVAQSPRYKIIEKRQSVAFWCNPISGHATLYWYQQILGQGPKLLIQFQNNGVVDDSQLPKDRFSAERLKGVDSTLKIQPAKLEDSAVYLCASSSAGTGVQPQHFGDGTRLSIL.

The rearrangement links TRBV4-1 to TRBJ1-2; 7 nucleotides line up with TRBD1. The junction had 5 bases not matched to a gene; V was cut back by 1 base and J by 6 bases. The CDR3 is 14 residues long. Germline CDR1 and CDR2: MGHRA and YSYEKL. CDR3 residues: CASSQVTGKDGYTF. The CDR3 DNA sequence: TGCGCCAGCAGCCAAGTGACAGGGAAGGATGGCTACACCTTC.

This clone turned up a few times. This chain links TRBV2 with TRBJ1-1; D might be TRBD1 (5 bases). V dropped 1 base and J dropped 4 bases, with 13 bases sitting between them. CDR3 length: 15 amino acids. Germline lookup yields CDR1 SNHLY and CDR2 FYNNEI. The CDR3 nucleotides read TGTGCCAGCAGTGAAGGAGCGGGGCTTGTCACTGAAGCTTTCTTT. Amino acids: CASSEGAGLVTEAFF.

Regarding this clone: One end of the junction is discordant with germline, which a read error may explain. CDR3 bases: TGTGCCACCAGAAGAGACCTTAGCCATCAGCCCCAGCATTTT. Its translation: CATRRDLSHQPQHF. The chain links TRBV15 to TRBJ1-5, with D unresolved. Germline V gene sequence: CDR1 LNHNV, CDR2 YYDKDF (reference sequence). CDR3 length: 14 amino acids.

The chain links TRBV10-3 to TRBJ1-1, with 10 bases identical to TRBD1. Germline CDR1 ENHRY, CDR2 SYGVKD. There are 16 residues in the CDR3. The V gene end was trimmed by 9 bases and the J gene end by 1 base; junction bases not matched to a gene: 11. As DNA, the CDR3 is TGTGCCATGAGCCGGGACAGGGGCTTATCGAACACTGAAGCTTTCTTT. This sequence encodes CAMSRDRGLSNTEAFF.

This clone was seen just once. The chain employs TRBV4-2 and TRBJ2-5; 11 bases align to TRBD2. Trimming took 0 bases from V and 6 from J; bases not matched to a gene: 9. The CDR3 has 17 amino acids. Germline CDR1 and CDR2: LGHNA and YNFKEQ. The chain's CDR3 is CASSQEWASGGHKTQYF. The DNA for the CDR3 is TGTGCCAGCAGCCAAGAATGGGCTAGCGGGGGGCATAAGACCCAGTACTTC.

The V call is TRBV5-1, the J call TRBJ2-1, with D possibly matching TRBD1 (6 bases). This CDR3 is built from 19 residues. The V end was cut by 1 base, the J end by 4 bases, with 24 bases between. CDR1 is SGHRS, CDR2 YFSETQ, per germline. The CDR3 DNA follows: TGCGCCAGCAGCTTGCTGTCAGGGGACCGCTTAGCCATTTACAATGAGCAGTTCTTC. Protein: CASSLLSGDRLAIYNEQFF.

CDR3 nucleotides: TGTGCCAGCAGCTTGACAGGGGGCGCAACTAATGAAAAACTGTTTTTT. Amino acid sequence: CASSLTGGATNEKLFF. This chain joins TRBV5-4 and TRBJ1-4; 9 bases match TRBD1. CDR3 length: 16 amino acids. Germline assignment: CDR1 SGHNT and CDR2 YYREEE (reference sequence). V shed 1 base and J 0 bases; nucleotides not matched to a gene: 1.